These 23 T cell receptor beta chains were all obtained from the same sample, sequenced in a study of blood T cell repertoires in COVID-19. Generated by immunoSEQ multiplex PCR, the TCRdb table keeps only in-frame clones and is missing some. The repertoire has tens of thousands of clones, roughly 82% of them found once; the top ten carry more than 10%. The material sequenced was peripheral blood. The receptors come from an elderly man with acute or convalescent COVID-19.

The V call is TRBV2, the J call TRBJ2-1, with 16 bases identical to TRBD2. CDR3 length: 18 residues. V was clipped by 5 bases and J by 3 bases; unmatched bases: 7. Per germline, CDR1 SNHLY and CDR2 FYNNEI. The CDR3 coding sequence is TGTGCCAGCAGTCGGACCGGGACTAGCGGGGGGGTCTACAATGAGCAGTTCTTC. It is translated as CASSRTGTSGGVYNEQFF.

The chain carries TRBV6-1 and TRBJ2-1, with 8 bases identical to TRBD1. The CDR3 contains 13 residues. CDR1 is MNHNS and CDR2 is SASEGT in the germline V gene. The ends lost 3 bases at V and 8 bases at J; junction bases unmatched: 3. CDR3 loop: CASSDQQGDEQFF. For the CDR3, the DNA is TGTGCCAGCAGTGATCAACAGGGGGATGAGCAGTTCTTC.

The genes are TRBV19 and TRBJ1-1; a weak D match, TRBD1 (5 bases). The CDR3 loop spans 15 amino acids. Germline values: CDR1 LNHDA, CDR2 SQIVND (reference sequence). V lost 2 bases and J lost 1, with 11 bases in between. The CDR3 DNA follows: TGTGCCAGTAGTATACAGGGTCAAGGGAACACTGAAGCTTTCTTT. Translated: CASSIQGQGNTEAFF.

This clone was detected once. The rearrangement uses TRBV19 and TRBJ1-2, with D unresolved. V lost 3 bases and J 1 base, leaving 12 bases between the germline ends. The CDR3 has 15 residues. In germline, CDR1 is LNHDA, CDR2 SQIVND (reference sequence). The CDR3 DNA reads TGTGCCAGTAGTATTATTGGAGGTCTTAACTATGGCTACACCTTC. It yields the protein CASSIIGGLNYGYTF.

The chain has TRBV9 and TRBJ1-6, with 9 bases identical to TRBD1. Germline V CDR1 and CDR2: SGDLS, YYNGEE. This CDR3 contains 15 residues. The V and J ends lost 4 bases and 14 bases, in that order; junction bases with no gene match: 13. The CDR3 reads CASSLPGTGLTTLHF. As DNA, the CDR3 is TGTGCCAGCAGCTTACCCGGGACAGGGTTAACAACCCTCCACTTT.

This clone was picked up a small number of times. The chain carries TRBV5-8 and TRBJ1-5, with 11 positions matching TRBD1. The germline gives CDR1 SGHTS, CDR2 YDEGEE. The CDR3 contains 15 residues. V trimming: 4 bases; J trimming: 7 bases; junction bases outside the gene matches: 7. The CDR3 region is CASSQDRGLLQPQHF. For the CDR3, the DNA is TGTGCCAGCAGCCAGGACAGGGGGCTGTTACAGCCCCAGCATTTT. Variable domain in full (rest from reference TRBV5-8 and TRBJ1-5): EAGVTQSPTHLIKTRGQQATLRCSPISGHTSVYWYQQALGLGLQFLLWYDEGEERNRGNFPPRFSGRQFPNYSSELNVNALELEDSALYLCASSQDRGLLQPQHFGDGTRLSIL.

This clone occurred many times. This sample also contains other DNA sequences that code for the same CDR3. V and J are TRBV6-5 and TRBJ1-4, with 8 bases aligning to TRBD1. Per germline, CDR1 MNHEY and CDR2 SVGAGI. The CDR3 spans 13 residues. After removal of 4 bases from V and 8 bases from J, the junction contained 3 bases not matched to a gene. The CDR3 loop reads CASSSQGGEKLFF. CDR3 DNA: TGTGCCAGCAGTTCACAGGGGGGAGAAAAACTGTTTTTT.

The V and J genes are TRBV7-2 and TRBJ1-4; D gene ambiguous. Germline V CDR1 and CDR2: SGHTA, FQGNSA. Trimming left V 6 bases short and J 5 bases short, with 10 bases between. This CDR3 is built from 13 residues. The CDR3 nucleotides are TGTGCCAGCAGACGGACTTACAATGAAAAACTGTTTTTT. This codes for CASRRTYNEKLFF.

The rearrangement links TRBV4-1 to TRBJ2-1; D perhaps matches TRBD2 (5 bases). The CDR3 extends over 16 amino acids. V dropped 5 bases and J dropped 5 bases, with 19 bases sitting between them. Germline CDR1 and CDR2: MGHRA and YSYEKL. The CDR3 sequence: CASSSRTRSRHNEQFF. Written as DNA, the CDR3 is TGCGCCAGCAGCAGCCGTACTAGAAGCCGCCACAATGAGCAGTTCTTC.

In this sample, this clone turned up a few times. This chain connects TRBV6-1 to TRBJ2-7; maybe TRBD1 (6 bases). The CDR3 extends over 15 amino acids. CDR1 and CDR2 (germline): MNHNS, SASEGT. V lost 2 bases and J 3 bases, leaving 14 bases between the germline ends. The CDR3 loop reads CASSESNRVHYEQYF. The CDR3 nucleotides read TGTGCCAGCAGTGAATCGAACAGGGTCCACTACGAGCAGTACTTC.

The rearrangement uses TRBV27 and TRBJ1-4; TRBD1 is a possible D gene (6 bases). The V gene's germline CDR1 is MNHEY and CDR2 SMNVEV (reference sequence). Between the trimmed V and J ends, which lost 3 bases and 2 bases, there was a span of 7 bases. The CDR3 length is 14 residues. The CDR3 sequence: CASSFQGTNEKLFF. The CDR3 DNA reads as TGTGCCAGCAGTTTCCAGGGGACTAATGAAAAACTGTTTTTT.

The rearrangement uses TRBV5-4 and TRBJ1-2; D possibly corresponds to TRBD1 (6 bases). Germline V gene sequence: CDR1 SGHNT, CDR2 YYREEE (reference sequence). The CDR3 consists of 15 residues. Trimming cost V 4 bases and J 4 bases, with 17 bases left between them. Here the CDR3 DNA reads TGTGCCAGCAGCCCCGCCGGGGGGGCAGGCTATGGCTACACCTTC. Residues: CASSPAGGAGYGYTF.

The chain couples TRBV7-9 to TRBJ2-5; TRBD1 agrees at 8 bases. The V and J ends lost 2 bases and 5 bases, in that order; junction bases with no gene match: 10. The CDR3 length is 16 residues. Germline V gives CDR1 SEHNR, CDR2 FQNEAQ (reference sequence). The CDR3 protein is CASSLFSGGFIETQYF. CDR3 nucleotide sequence: TGTGCCAGCAGCTTATTTTCAGGGGGCTTCATCGAGACCCAGTACTTC.

The rearrangement uses TRBV3-1 (or the pseudogene TRBV3-2) and TRBJ1-2, with a tentative D call TRBD1 (5 bases). Trimming removed 1 base at V and 7 bases at J, with 16 bases between. Germline loops: CDR1 LGHDT, CDR2 YNNKEL (reference sequence). The CDR3 consists of 15 residues. In DNA form, the CDR3 reads TGTGCCAGCAGCCAAGCCCACGGGGGGGTTGGTGGCTACACCTTC. Its protein is CASSQAHGGVGGYTF.

The chain combines TRBV2 with TRBJ1-4, with D perhaps matching TRBD1 (6 bases). The CDR3 loop spans 15 amino acids. Looked up from germline, CDR1 is SNHLY and CDR2 is FYNNEI. V lost 6 bases to trimming and J lost 4 bases, with 15 bases between them. For the CDR3, the DNA is TGTGCCAGCAGCAAAGATCAGGGGAGTAATGAAAAACTGTTTTTT. This codes for CASSKDQGSNEKLFF.

V gene TRBV13 combines with J gene TRBJ2-7, with 8 bases matching TRBD2. Looked up from germline, CDR1 is PRHDT and CDR2 is FYEKMQ (reference sequence). There are 17 residues in the CDR3. V dropped 5 bases and J dropped 4; count of bases not matched to a gene: 16. CDR3 amino acids: CASSPRGFAGGLYEQYF. The CDR3 nucleotides read TGTGCCAGCAGCCCAAGGGGATTTGCGGGGGGCCTTTACGAGCAGTACTTC. The full variable domain, with the rest looked up from reference TRBV13 and TRBJ2-7, is AAGVIQSPRHLIKEKRETATLKCYPIPRHDTVYWYQQGPGQDPQFLISFYEKMQSDKGSIPDRFSAQQFSDYHSELNMSSLELGDSALYFCASSPRGFAGGLYEQYFGPGTRLTVT.

This chain links TRBV28 with TRBJ2-7; 10 nucleotides align to TRBD1. CDR3 length equals 14 residues. With V trimmed by 6 bases and J by 3 bases, 5 bases remained unmatched. The germline gives CDR1 MDHEN, CDR2 SYDVKM. The CDR3 nucleotides read TGTGCCAGCAGGGGGACAGGGGCCTTCTACGAGCAGTACTTC. Its protein product is CASRGTGAFYEQYF.

The rearrangement uses TRBV11-2 and TRBJ1-2; 7 positions agree with TRBD1. The CDR3 is 19 amino acids. V gave up 4 bases and J gave up 2 bases; unmatched junction bases: 19. Germline CDR1 is SGHAT and CDR2 is FQNNGV. As DNA, the CDR3 is TGTGCCAGCAGCTCCATGGGGCCCTTTATCTACAGGGGAAACTATGGCTACACCTTC. It encodes CASSSMGPFIYRGNYGYTF.

V gene TRBV6-6 combines with J gene TRBJ2-2; 7 bases align to TRBD1. The CDR3 contains 15 residues. With V trimmed by 6 bases and J by 1 base, 5 bases remained unmatched. CDR1 is MNHNY and CDR2 is SVGAGI in the germline V gene (reference sequence). For the CDR3, the DNA is TGTGCCAGCAGCGGGACAGAGAAGAACACCGGGGAGCTGTTTTTT. It translates to CASSGTEKNTGELFF.

The chain carries TRBV21-1 and TRBJ2-7; the tabulated D call, TRBD1, remains unverified against the DNA. TRBV21-1 corresponds to a pseudogene. The CDR3 sequence is 14 residues long. The CDR3 sequence: CASSKDDRHYEQYF. CDR3 coding DNA: TGTGCCAGCAGCAAAGACGACAGACACTACGAGCAGTACTTC.

The chain uses TRBV7-3 and TRBJ2-2; 10 positions agree with TRBD2. CDR1 and CDR2 (germline): SGHTA, FQGTGA. The CDR3 sequence is 17 residues long. The V and J ends lost 1 base and 5 bases, in that order; junction bases with no gene match: 7. CDR3 in DNA: TGTGCCAGCAGCTTAAGAGCTAGCGGGGGAAGAACCGGGGAGCTGTTTTTT. Amino acid sequence: CASSLRASGGRTGELFF.

This clone was seen a single time. The chain recombines TRBV3-1 (or the pseudogene TRBV3-2) with TRBJ2-7; D gene ambiguous. The V gene lost 1 base and the J gene lost 4 bases, with 2 bases spanning the gap. Germline CDR1 reads LGHDT; CDR2 reads YNNKEL (reference sequence). The CDR3 runs 11 residues. DNA of the CDR3: TGTGCCAGCAGCCAAGCTTACGAGCAGTACTTC. Protein product: CASSQAYEQYF.

The chain uses TRBV5-1 and TRBJ2-2, with 10 bases identical to TRBD1. The ends lost 9 bases at V and 1 base at J; junction bases unmatched: 3. Germline assignment: CDR1 SGHRS and CDR2 YFSETQ. The CDR3 has 14 amino acids. CDR3 region: CATRDRGNTGELFF. CDR3 coding DNA: TGCGCCACCCGGGACAGGGGGAACACCGGGGAGCTGTTTTTT.